A selection of T cell receptor beta chains follows, all from one sample in a study of OX40 agonist ivuxolimab in advanced cancers. Clones were read by immunoSEQ multiplex PCR, and TCRdb kept only the in-frame ones, dropping some. The profile shows about 64,000 clones, approximately 78% of them singletons. The sample here was CD4+ or CD8+ T cells sorted from blood, taken in a trial of the OX40 agonist ivuxolimab. These receptors were collected from an adult with an advanced solid tumor such as melanoma, head and neck, liver or kidney cancer. Both conserved end residues are part of each CDR3. Fields, in order: D gene, J gene, V gene, clone size, CDR3 protein, CDR3 DNA. D genes are given only for firm matches. Rows may omit the clone size; those that give it use once, few, many or a size class.

d_gene: .
j_gene: TRBJ2-3
v_gene: TRBV7-2
abundance: .
CDR3aa: CASSLEATRTRAQYF
CDR3nt: TGTGCCAGCAGCTTGGAGGCCACGAGGACGAGGGCGCAGTATTTT

d_gene: TRBD2
j_gene: TRBJ2-2
v_gene: TRBV2
abundance: .
CDR3aa: CASSVRSGINTGELFF
CDR3nt: TGTGCCAGCAGTGTTCGCAGCGGGATAAACACCGGGGAGCTGTTTTTT

d_gene: .
j_gene: TRBJ2-3
v_gene: TRBV10-3
abundance: .
CDR3aa: CAISESTVGSTDTQYF
CDR3nt: TGTGCCATCAGTGAGTCGACCGTGGGAAGCACAGATACGCAGTATTTT

d_gene: .
j_gene: TRBJ1-2
v_gene: TRBV6-5
abundance: .
CDR3aa: CASSVDSQVYGYTF
CDR3nt: TGTGCCAGCAGTGTGGACAGCCAAGTTTATGGCTACACCTTC

d_gene: .
j_gene: TRBJ2-3
v_gene: TRBV7-2
abundance: few
CDR3aa: CASSLALYTDTQYF
CDR3nt: TGTGCCAGCAGCTTGGCTCTTTACACAGATACGCAGTATTTT

d_gene: .
j_gene: TRBJ1-2
v_gene: TRBV6-1
abundance: .
CDR3aa: CASNPLWFQGGYTF
CDR3nt: TGTGCCAGCAATCCTCTTTGGTTTCAAGGTGGCTACACCTTC

d_gene: TRBD1
j_gene: TRBJ2-7
v_gene: TRBV6-5
abundance: .
CDR3aa: CASSFVTGDEQYF
CDR3nt: TGTGCCAGCAGTTTCGTCACAGGGGACGAGCAGTACTTC

d_gene: .
j_gene: TRBJ2-3
v_gene: TRBV7-8
abundance: .
CDR3aa: CASSFRGIAYQDF
CDR3nt: TGTGCCAGCAGCTTTCGTGGGATAGCGTATCAGGATTTT

d_gene: .
j_gene: TRBJ2-5
v_gene: TRBV29-1
abundance: .
CDR3aa: CSVDRGVETQYF
CDR3nt: TGCAGCGTTGATCGGGGAGTTGAGACCCAGTACTTC

d_gene: .
j_gene: TRBJ2-2
v_gene: TRBV11-3
abundance: .
CDR3aa: CASSSRDPGELFF
CDR3nt: TGTGCCAGCAGCTCCAGGGATCCCGGGGAGCTGTTTTTT

d_gene: .
j_gene: TRBJ1-4
v_gene: TRBV5-1
abundance: .
CDR3aa: CASSPDPTNEKLFF
CDR3nt: TGCGCCAGCAGCCCTGACCCAACTAATGAAAAACTGTTTTTT